These T cell receptor beta chains were read from a single sample in a study of blood T cell repertoires in COVID-19. Clones were sequenced by immunoSEQ multiplex PCR, and TCRdb holds only the in-frame ones, with some missing. The data contain hundreds of thousands of clones, roughly nine tenths of them singletons. Source material: PBMCs or T cells enriched from blood (not recorded which). These TCRs come from a young man who had recovered from COVID-19. The CDR3 runs from the conserved cysteine through the conserved F or W. The D gene is left open where the match is weak. Some rows mark clone size as missing; the rest say once, few, many or name a class of expanded clone.

abundance,d_gene,v_gene,j_gene,CDR3nt,CDR3aa
-,-,TRBV4-2,TRBJ1-6,TGTGCCAGCAGCCAGGGCAGGGATGGTTCACCCCTCCACTTT,CASSQGRDGSPLHF
-,-,TRBV7-2,TRBJ1-2,TGTGCCAGCAGCTCACAGGAAACTAACTATGGCTACACCTTC,CASSSQETNYGYTF
-,-,TRBV7-9,TRBJ1-1,TGTGCCAGCAGCCCCGGCGCAGGTACTGAAGCTTTCTTT,CASSPGAGTEAFF
-,-,TRBV5-4,TRBJ2-4,TGTGCCAGCAGCCCGCGGGGAGGGGGTAACATTCAGTACTTC,CASSPRGGGNIQYF
-,TRBD2,TRBV6-5,TRBJ2-3,TGTGCCAGCCTGGGACTAGCTATCACAGATACGCAGTATTTT,CASLGLAITDTQYF
-,TRBD1,TRBV27,TRBJ1-1,TGTGCCAGCAGTTTTTCGGGACAGAAATTCCCTGAAGCTTTCTTT,CASSFSGQKFPEAFF
-,-,TRBV28,TRBJ2-3,TGTGCCAGCAGTCCCATAGCGGGACAGTACGATACGCAGTATTTT,CASSPIAGQYDTQYF
-,-,TRBV6-6,TRBJ2-6,TGTGCCAGCAGTCATCCTTTGCAGGGTCCTTCTGGGGCCAACGTCCTGACTTTC,CASSHPLQGPSGANVLTF
-,-,TRBV6-2/TRBV6-3,TRBJ2-7,TGTGCCAGCAGCCCACTCTACGAGCAGTACTTC,CASSPLYEQYF
-,-,TRBV3-1/TRBV3-2,TRBJ1-4,TGTGCCAGCACCCCCGCCGAGGGCCGAGGAAAACTGTTTTTT,CASTPAEGRGKLFF
few,TRBD1,TRBV19,TRBJ2-2,TGTGCCAGTAGTATGGGACAGGGATCCGGGGAGCTGTTTTTT,CASSMGQGSGELFF
-,TRBD2,TRBV7-3,TRBJ2-3,TGTGCCAGCAGCTCGAGACTAGCGGGGCCCACAGATACGCAGTATTTT,CASSSRLAGPTDTQYF
-,-,TRBV11-2,TRBJ1-2,TGTGCCAGCAGTTCACCGGGGAGAGGACTTGCGCGTGGTGGCTACACCTTC,CASSSPGRGLARGGYTF
-,-,TRBV5-1,TRBJ2-1,TGCGCCAGCAGCGCATACGGGACTCTCTACAATGAGCAGTTCTTC,CASSAYGTLYNEQFF
-,-,TRBV6-4,TRBJ1-2,TGTGCCAGCAGTGACCCTGGCAGAACGCCTCCTAACTATGGCTACACCTTC,CASSDPGRTPPNYGYTF
-,TRBD1,TRBV5-1,TRBJ1-1,TGCGCCAGCAGCGAAAATACAGGGGCGGGAAGGTCGACTGAAGCTTTCTTT,CASSENTGAGRSTEAFF
-,TRBD2,TRBV28,TRBJ2-3,TGTGCCAGCAGTTCAGAGGACCACATCCCTAGCGGCAGCAGAGATACGCAGTATTTT,CASSSEDHIPSGSRDTQYF
-,TRBD1,TRBV10-3,TRBJ1-2,TGTGCCATCAGGGCGACAGGGGCGGATGGCTACACCTTC,CAIRATGADGYTF
few,-,TRBV10-3,TRBJ2-3,TGTGCCATCAGTGACTCCAGGGAAAGGAATACGCAGTATTTT,CAISDSRERNTQYF
once,-,TRBV7-2,TRBJ1-3,TGTGCCAGCAGCCACACGACAGGCGCTGGAAACACCATATATTTT,CASSHTTGAGNTIYF
-,TRBD1,TRBV19,TRBJ2-4,TGTGCCAGTAGTATTACAGGGGGCGGGGGCAAAAACATTCAGTACTTC,CASSITGGGGKNIQYF
-,-,TRBV19,TRBJ1-1,TGTGCCAGTATTTCGGGCAGGGGGAACACTGAAGCTTTCTTT,CASISGRGNTEAFF
-,-,TRBV5-1,TRBJ1-6,TGCGCCAGCAGCTTGGGAGACAAAATTTCACCCCTCCACTTT,CASSLGDKISPLHF
-,-,TRBV6-5,TRBJ1-4,TGTGCCGGGGGGGGAGGAACTAATGAAAAACTGTTTTTT,CAGGGGTNEKLFF